A single sample gave rise to the 30 T cell receptor beta chains below, sequenced in a study of blood T cell repertoires in COVID-19. Assay: immunoSEQ multiplex PCR; the TCRdb copy retains only in-frame clones and omits some. The sample holds roughly 180,000 clones, around 86% seen once. The specimen was PBMCs or T cells enriched from blood (not recorded which). Every receptor here comes from a woman between 25 and 40 years old who had recovered from COVID-19.

This chain joins TRBV19 and TRBJ2-5, with a tentative D call TRBD1 (5 bases). The CDR3 runs 15 residues. Germline V gene lookup returns CDR1 LNHDA and CDR2 SQIVND (reference sequence). V was pared by 10 bases and J by 5 bases, with 23 bases between. The DNA of the CDR3 is TGTGCCATGACTCCGTCAGTTTGGGGCGCGGAGACCCAGTACTTC. Its protein is CAMTPSVWGAETQYF.

The chain uses TRBV6-5 and TRBJ1-4; no clear D. The CDR3 consists of 12 residues. The V and J ends lost 9 bases and 10 bases respectively, with 15 bases between them. The germline V gene encodes CDR1 MNHEY and CDR2 SVGAGI. In DNA, the CDR3 is TGTGCCAGTGGGTTGGAAGGCGGAAAACTGTTTTTT. Its translation is CASGLEGGKLFF.

The rearrangement links TRBV2 to TRBJ2-7, with D possibly being TRBD2 (6 bases). Trimming left V 6 bases short and J 0 bases short, with 15 bases between. Germline CDR1 and CDR2: SNHLY and FYNNEI. There are 15 residues in the CDR3. Here the CDR3 reads CASRTEAGTSYEQYF. The CDR3 DNA reads TGTGCCAGCAGAACCGAAGCGGGTACCTCCTACGAGCAGTACTTC.

V usage is TRBV5-1 and J usage is TRBJ1-6; no definite D call. CDR1 and CDR2 (germline): SGHRS, YFSETQ. CDR3 size: 16 residues. Trimming cost V 4 bases and J 7 bases, with 18 bases left between them. CDR3 residues: CASSTETLTANSPLHF. The CDR3 DNA sequence: TGCGCCAGCAGCACGGAGACCCTCACGGCGAATTCACCCCTCCACTTT.

The V call is TRBV10-3, the J call TRBJ2-7, with a tentative D call TRBD2 (6 bases). Looked up from germline, CDR1 is ENHRY and CDR2 is SYGVKD. V dropped 0 bases and J dropped 6 bases, with 21 bases sitting between them. The CDR3 length is 17 residues. In DNA form, the CDR3 reads TGTGCCATCAGTGAGTCGGGTCGTGGGGGGAGAATTGGCGAGCAGTACTTC. Residues: CAISESGRGGRIGEQYF.

This chain uses TRBV5-1 with TRBJ2-1, with TRBD2 matching 14 bases. This CDR3 is 16 amino acids long. The germline gives CDR1 SGHRS, CDR2 YFSETQ. Losses at the gene ends were 4 bases for V and 8 bases for J; bases not matched to a gene: 8. CDR3 sequence (DNA): TGCGCCAGCAGCACCCTCGGGACTAGCGGGAGCTATGAGCAGTTCTTC. Translated, it gives CASSTLGTSGSYEQFF.

The chain couples TRBV10-2 to TRBJ1-2; no definite D call. This CDR3 comprises 12 residues. The germline V gene has CDR1 WSHSY and CDR2 SAAADI. The ends were cut back, 3 bases at V and 7 bases at J, with 9 bases in the middle. The CDR3 coding sequence is TGCGCCAGCAGTGACAGCCCGGGTGGCTACACCTTC. Translated, it gives CASSDSPGGYTF.

The chain employs TRBV2 and TRBJ2-7, with D possibly being TRBD2 (5 bases). Germline loops: CDR1 SNHLY, CDR2 FYNNEI. Trimming took 0 bases from V and 3 from J, leaving 18 bases between them. This CDR3 region has 17 residues. CDR3 DNA sequence: TGTGCCAGCAGTGAAGCGTCGGTCTGGCGGGCCAACTACGAGCAGTACTTC. Translated: CASSEASVWRANYEQYF. Full variable domain (outside the CDR3, taken from reference TRBV2 and TRBJ2-7): EPEVTQTPSHQVTQMGQEVILRCVPISNHLYFYWYRQILGQKVEFLVSFYNNEISEKSEIFDDQFSVERPDGSNFTLKIRSTKLEDSAMYFCASSEASVWRANYEQYFGPGTRLTVT.

This clone was recorded once. V and J are TRBV11-3 and TRBJ2-1, with 8 bases aligning to TRBD2. Unmatched junction bases numbered 5, after V lost 5 bases and J lost 5 bases. The CDR3 extends over 14 amino acids. Germline assignment: CDR1 SGHNT and CDR2 YENEEA. The CDR3 here is CASSPSGSNNEQFF. The CDR3 nucleotides are TGTGCCAGCAGCCCTAGCGGGTCAAACAATGAGCAGTTCTTC.

The chain carries TRBV5-4 and TRBJ2-7, with TRBD2 matching over 7 bases. From germline, CDR1 is SGHNT and CDR2 YYREEE (reference sequence). This CDR3 has 15 amino acids. V lost 4 bases to trimming and J lost 3 bases; unmatched junction nucleotides: 10. The CDR3 DNA reads as TGTGCCAGCAGCGCCCCCGCTAGCGGAGTCTACGAGCAGTACTTC. Translating it yields CASSAPASGVYEQYF. The full variable domain, completed using reference TRBV5-4 and TRBJ2-7, is ETGVTQSPTHLIKTRGQQVTLRCSSQSGHNTVSWYQQALGQGPQFIFQYYREEENGRGNFPPRFSGLQFPNYSSELNVNALELDDSALYLCASSAPASGVYEQYFGPGTRLTVT.

This clone was recorded only once. This chain connects TRBV27 to TRBJ2-4, with D unresolved. Germline-derived CDR1 and CDR2 are MNHEY and SMNVEV (reference sequence). The CDR3 has 16 amino acids. The V gene lost 7 bases and the J gene lost 0 bases, with 16 bases spanning the gap. DNA of the CDR3: TGTGCCAGCATGGTCTCGCTTGAGCTAGCCAAAAACATTCAGTACTTC. Residues: CASMVSLELAKNIQYF.

V is TRBV28 and J is TRBJ1-6, with 9 bases that match TRBD1. J lost 9 bases, V lost 4 bases, and 10 bases had no gene match. Germline loops: CDR1 MDHEN, CDR2 SYDVKM. The CDR3 extends over 16 amino acids. This CDR3 reads CASSSLGWGQGSPLHF. In DNA form, the CDR3 reads TGTGCCAGCAGTTCATTAGGGTGGGGACAGGGTTCACCCCTCCACTTT.

This chain joins TRBV18 and TRBJ2-7; D is unclear. Trimming left V 6 bases short and J 3 bases short, with 9 bases between. The CDR3 loop spans 12 amino acids. Germline V CDR1 and CDR2: KGHSH, LQKENI. The CDR3 nucleotides are TGTGCCAGCTCGACGGGTTTCTACGAGCAGTACTTC. This encodes CASSTGFYEQYF.

The chain links TRBV7-8 to TRBJ2-1; 7 positions match TRBD2. CDR1 is SGHVS, CDR2 FQNEAQ, per germline. The CDR3 consists of 15 residues. J lost 7 bases, V lost 0 bases, and 6 bases had no gene match. The CDR3 region is CASSLARESVNEQFF. CDR3 DNA sequence: TGTGCCAGCAGCTTAGCGCGGGAGTCAGTTAATGAGCAGTTCTTC. Based on the CDR3 plus reference TRBV7-8 and TRBJ2-1, the full variable domain is GAGVSQSPRYKVAKRGQDVALRCDPISGHVSLFWYQQALGQGPEFLTYFQNEAQLDKSGLPSDRFFAERPEGSVSTLKIQRTQQEDSAVYLCASSLARESVNEQFFGPGTRLTVL.

The chain carries TRBV7-2 and TRBJ2-1; D not certain. Germline CDR1 is SGHTA and CDR2 is FQGNSA. This CDR3 has 15 residues. The V end was cut by 3 bases, the J end by 6 bases, with 15 bases between. This CDR3 is CASSFLAGYSNEQFF. CDR3 bases: TGTGCCAGCAGCTTCCTCGCAGGTTATTCCAATGAGCAGTTCTTC.

The chain employs TRBV2 and TRBJ2-1, with 13 positions matching TRBD2. With V trimmed by 2 bases and J by 7 bases, 8 bases remained unmatched. The germline CDR1 and CDR2 sequences are SNHLY and FYNNEI. This CDR3 spans 17 amino acids. The CDR3 is CASSEFPTSGRRNEQFF. Written as DNA, the CDR3 is TGTGCCAGCAGTGAATTTCCGACTAGCGGGAGGCGGAATGAGCAGTTCTTC. The full variable domain, rest sourced from reference TRBV2 and TRBJ2-1, is EPEVTQTPSHQVTQMGQEVILRCVPISNHLYFYWYRQILGQKVEFLVSFYNNEISEKSEIFDDQFSVERPDGSNFTLKIRSTKLEDSAMYFCASSEFPTSGRRNEQFFGPGTRLTVL.

The chain combines TRBV18 with TRBJ2-3; perhaps TRBD1 as D (6 bases). Trimming pared 5 bases from V and 7 bases from J, leaving 13 bases between. This CDR3 has 13 amino acids. Germline CDR1 and CDR2: KGHSH and LQKENI. The CDR3 protein is CASSNGQFNTQYF. CDR3 bases: TGTGCCAGCTCAAACGGACAGTTCAATACGCAGTATTTT.

V gene TRBV15 combines with J gene TRBJ1-5; D possibly corresponds to TRBD1 (6 bases). The V and J ends lost 0 bases and 10 bases respectively, with 16 bases between them. Germline CDR1 reads LNHNV; CDR2 reads YYDKDF (reference sequence). This CDR3 has 15 amino acids. The CDR3 here is CATSRDIGGVYPQHF. CDR3 DNA sequence: TGTGCCACCAGCAGAGATATAGGGGGGGTCTATCCCCAGCATTTT.

This clone was picked up a small number of times. CDR3 sequence: CASSKPGQLGGADTQYF. CDR3 in DNA: TGTGCCAGCAGCAAACCAGGACAGCTCGGTGGTGCAGATACGCAGTATTTT. The chain uses TRBV28 and TRBJ2-3; maybe TRBD1 (6 bases). The germline V gene has CDR1 MDHEN and CDR2 SYDVKM. The CDR3 has 17 residues. Trimming pared 6 bases from V and 4 bases from J, leaving 23 bases between.

The chain uses TRBV7-3 and TRBJ2-1; 10 bases match TRBD1. Germline loops: CDR1 SGHTA, CDR2 FQGTGA. The J segment lost 4 bases and the V segment lost 3 bases, leaving 18 bases of the junction unmatched. This CDR3 region has 20 residues. In DNA, the CDR3 is TGTGCCAGCAGCTTTCCGGGACAGGGGTTGGGAGAGCGGGATTACAATGAGCAGTTCTTC. Translated: CASSFPGQGLGERDYNEQFF.

V gene TRBV7-2 combines with J gene TRBJ1-4, with TRBD1 matching over 8 bases. Trimming at V came to 5 bases and at J to 7 bases, leaving 6 bases not matched to a gene. From germline, CDR1 is SGHTA and CDR2 FQGNSA. This CDR3 has 14 amino acids. The CDR3, as DNA: TGTGCCAGCAGCATAACAGGGGGAGGTGAAAAACTGTTTTTT. It codes for CASSITGGGEKLFF.

This chain connects TRBV5-8 to TRBJ1-2; 9 bases match TRBD1. The CDR3 runs 14 residues. From germline, CDR1 is SGHTS and CDR2 YDEGEE. V dropped 5 bases and J dropped 6; count of bases not matched to a gene: 8. The CDR3 is CASRSDRGGNGYTF. The CDR3 coding sequence is TGTGCCAGCAGATCGGACAGGGGAGGGAATGGCTACACCTTC.

The sample holds one count of this clone. The V and J genes are TRBV2 and TRBJ2-7; D may be TRBD1 (5 bases). This CDR3 comprises 14 residues. Germline-derived CDR1 and CDR2 are SNHLY and FYNNEI. V gave up 5 bases and J gave up 6 bases, with 17 bases separating them. The CDR3 sequence is CASSIYRNPGEQYF. As DNA, the CDR3 is TGTGCCAGCAGTATATACAGGAACCCTGGCGAGCAGTACTTC.

The chain employs TRBV19 and TRBJ1-5; D is undetermined. The CDR3 is made up of 17 amino acids. V lost 5 bases, J lost 0 bases, and 17 bases lay in between. Germline V gene sequence: CDR1 LNHDA, CDR2 SQIVND (reference sequence). Here the CDR3 reads CASSERSSFFSNQPQHF. The CDR3 region has the DNA TGTGCCAGTAGTGAGCGGTCGTCTTTCTTTAGCAATCAGCCCCAGCATTTT.

The rearrangement uses TRBV28 and TRBJ1-4; D not certain. V lost 8 bases to trimming and J lost 4 bases, with 5 bases between them. Germline V gives CDR1 MDHEN, CDR2 SYDVKM. The CDR3 covers 11 residues. The CDR3 DNA follows: TGTGCCAGCTCTTATAATGAAAAACTGTTTTTT. Protein product: CASSYNEKLFF.

This chain joins TRBV15 and TRBJ2-1, with 10 bases identical to TRBD2. The CDR3 runs to 15 residues. CDR1 LNHNV and CDR2 YYDKDF come from the germline V gene (reference sequence). V lost 3 bases, J lost 9 bases, and 8 bases stayed unmatched. The CDR3 coding sequence is TGTGCCACCAGCAGTTTAGCGGGAGGCTTGGTTGAGCAGTTCTTC. It specifies CATSSLAGGLVEQFF.

The rearrangement uses TRBV19 and TRBJ1-2; 7 nucleotides line up with TRBD1. The CDR3 is 15 amino acids. CDR1 is LNHDA, CDR2 SQIVND, per germline (reference sequence). J gave up 2 bases and V 10 bases, and 13 bases lay outside the gene matches. CDR3 sequence reads: CATLPRDRVNYGYTF. CDR3 sequence (DNA): TGTGCCACCCTGCCAAGGGACAGAGTGAACTATGGCTACACCTTC.

The chain employs TRBV6-5 and TRBJ1-2; TRBD1 aligns across 7 bases. The CDR3 covers 13 residues. The V segment lost 5 bases and the J segment 4 bases; nucleotides outside the gene matches: 4. CDR1 MNHEY and CDR2 SVGAGI come from the germline V gene. The CDR3 bases are TGTGCCAGCAGTCGGACAGGAGGCTATGGCTACACCTTC. This codes for CASSRTGGYGYTF.

The rearrangement links TRBV2 to TRBJ2-5, with 7 bases lining up with TRBD2. The CDR3 loop spans 14 amino acids. CDR1 is SNHLY, CDR2 FYNNEI, per germline. The V and J ends lost 10 bases and 7 bases, in that order; junction bases with no gene match: 15. The CDR3 region is CATLPEGRAGTQYF. The CDR3 coding sequence is TGTGCCACCCTCCCCGAGGGGAGGGCCGGGACCCAGTACTTC.

The chain links TRBV28 to TRBJ1-1, with D possibly TRBD1 on 5 matching bases. This CDR3 region has 13 residues. Germline V gives CDR1 MDHEN, CDR2 SYDVKM. V gave up 3 bases and J gave up 3 bases, with 8 bases separating them. The CDR3 sequence: CASSFKGYTEAFF. CDR3 nucleotides: TGTGCCAGCAGTTTTAAGGGGTACACTGAAGCTTTCTTT. The complete variable domain, with remaining parts taken from reference TRBV28 and TRBJ1-1, reads DVKVTQSSRYLVKRTGEKVFLECVQDMDHENMFWYRQDPGLGLRLIYFSYDVKMKEKGDIPEGYSVSREKKERFSLILESASTNQTSMYLCASSFKGYTEAFFGQGTRLTVV.